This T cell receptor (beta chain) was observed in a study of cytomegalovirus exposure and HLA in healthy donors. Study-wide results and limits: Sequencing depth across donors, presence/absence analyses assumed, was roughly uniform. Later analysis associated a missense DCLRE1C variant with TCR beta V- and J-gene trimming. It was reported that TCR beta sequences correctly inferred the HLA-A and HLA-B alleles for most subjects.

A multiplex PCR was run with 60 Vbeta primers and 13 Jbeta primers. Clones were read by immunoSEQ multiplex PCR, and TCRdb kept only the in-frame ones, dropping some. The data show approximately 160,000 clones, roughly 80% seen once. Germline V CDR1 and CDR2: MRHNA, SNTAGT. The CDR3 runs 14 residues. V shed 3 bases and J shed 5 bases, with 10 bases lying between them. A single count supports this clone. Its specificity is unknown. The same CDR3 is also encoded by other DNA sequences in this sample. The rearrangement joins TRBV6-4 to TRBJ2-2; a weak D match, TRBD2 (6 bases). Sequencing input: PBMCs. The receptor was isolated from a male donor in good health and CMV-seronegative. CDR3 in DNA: TGTGCCAGCAGTGAGTCGGGAGAGACCGGGGAGCTGTTTTTT. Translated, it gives CASSESGETGELFF.